Presented here are 24 T cell receptor beta chains from one specimen sequenced in a study of cytomegalovirus exposure and HLA in healthy donors. This PCR relied on a set of 60 Vbeta primers and 13 Jbeta primers. The protocol was immunoSEQ multiplex PCR, while the TCRdb copy is restricted to in-frame clones and leaves out a portion. This table holds tens of thousands of clones, around 80% found once. The sequencing input was PBMCs. These TCRs come from a male donor in good health and CMV-seropositive.

For the CDR3, the DNA is TGTGCCAGCAGCGTAGCTTTTGCCGGGGAGCTGTTTTTT. Amino acid sequence: CASSVAFAGELFF. The rearrangement uses TRBV9 and TRBJ2-2; the D is unclear. Trimming stripped 0 bases from V and 6 bases from J, with 6 bases between. This CDR3 spans 13 amino acids. Germline-derived CDR1 and CDR2 are SGDLS and YYNGEE. Based on the CDR3 plus reference TRBV9 and TRBJ2-2, the full variable domain is DSGVTQTPKHLITATGQRVTLRCSPRSGDLSVYWYQQSLDQGLQFLIQYYNGEERAKGNILERFSAQQFPDLHSELNLSSLELGDSALYFCASSVAFAGELFFGEGSRLTVL.

The chain employs TRBV6-1 and TRBJ2-1; 10 nucleotides align to TRBD2. The CDR3 has 16 residues. J was trimmed by 9 bases and V by 4 bases; bases with no gene match: 12. Germline loops: CDR1 MNHNS, CDR2 SASEGT. DNA for the CDR3: TGTGCCAGCAGTGGAGTGGTGGGACTAGCGCCCCTTGAGCAGTTCTTC. It encodes CASSGVVGLAPLEQFF.

By share, this clone counts as medium-sized. V is TRBV5-1 and J is TRBJ2-7; 7 bases are shared with TRBD2. The junction had 7 bases not matched to a gene; V was cut back by 4 bases and J by 0 bases. The CDR3 contains 15 residues. Germline-derived CDR1 and CDR2 are SGHRS and YFSETQ. CDR3 DNA: TGCGCCAGCAGCCCACTAGCGATGAGCTCCTACGAGCAGTACTTC. This gives the protein CASSPLAMSSYEQYF. Full variable domain (outside the CDR3, taken from reference TRBV5-1 and TRBJ2-7): KAGVTQTPRYLIKTRGQQVTLSCSPISGHRSVSWYQQTPGQGLQFLFEYFSETQRNKGNFPGRFSGRQFSNSRSEMNVSTLELGDSALYLCASSPLAMSSYEQYFGPGTRLTVT.

The chain joins TRBV7-2 to TRBJ2-7, with 9 bases aligning to TRBD2. V gave up 3 bases and J gave up 4 bases; unmatched junction bases: 10. The CDR3 has 16 amino acids. The germline CDR1 and CDR2 sequences are SGHTA and FQGNSA. The CDR3 coding sequence is TGTGCCAGCAGCTTCGCTAGCGGGATTAATTGGTACGAGCAGTACTTC. It is translated as CASSFASGINWYEQYF.

The CDR3 sequence is CASSDGVMIWGDEQYF. For the CDR3, the DNA is TGCGCCAGCAGCGATGGCGTTATGATATGGGGGGACGAGCAGTACTTC. The chain is built from TRBV5-1 and TRBJ2-7, with a possible D match to TRBD2 (6 bases). V lost 4 bases and J lost 5, with 22 bases in between. The CDR3 contains 16 residues. Germline V gives CDR1 SGHRS, CDR2 YFSETQ.

V gene TRBV4-1 combines with J gene TRBJ2-7; a possible D gene is TRBD2 (5 bases). Germline V gives CDR1 MGHRA, CDR2 YSYEKL. The CDR3 has 14 amino acids. The germline V and J ends were trimmed by 1 base and 2 bases, with 9 bases remaining between them. In DNA form, the CDR3 reads TGCGCCAGCAGCCAAGGTCGACTACCCTACGAGCAGTACTTC. Translated: CASSQGRLPYEQYF.

This clone was seen a single time. The gene calls are TRBV20-1 and TRBJ2-7, with 8 bases that match TRBD2. This CDR3 spans 11 amino acids. The junction had 3 bases not matched to a gene; V was cut back by 6 bases and J by 5 bases. The V gene's germline CDR1 is DFQATT and CDR2 SNEGSKA (reference sequence). This chain's CDR3 is CSAGLADEQYF. CDR3 bases: TGCAGTGCCGGACTAGCCGACGAGCAGTACTTC.

The CDR3 protein is CASSPLSTSGSRVEQFF. The DNA for the CDR3 is TGTGCCAGCTCACCACTCTCAACTAGCGGGAGTCGGGTTGAGCAGTTCTTC. The chain links TRBV18 to TRBJ2-1; 11 bases are shared with TRBD2. Trimming removed 1 base from V and 9 bases from J; junction bases left unmatched: 11. Germline CDR1 reads KGHSH; CDR2 reads LQKENI. The CDR3 runs to 17 residues.

This rearrangement joins TRBV7-3 to TRBJ1-1; weak D call: TRBD1 (5 bases). The CDR3 is 13 amino acids. Trimming removed 4 bases at V and 7 bases at J, with 13 bases between. Germline-derived CDR1 and CDR2 are SGHTA and FQGTGA. DNA for the CDR3: TGTGCCAGCAGCTCCCAGGGAGGCGATGAAGCTTTCTTT. Protein: CASSSQGGDEAFF.

The rearrangement links TRBV6-5 to TRBJ1-5; D is uncertain. This CDR3 has 12 residues. CDR1 is MNHEY and CDR2 is SVGAGI in the germline V gene. V lost 6 bases to trimming and J lost 7 bases, with 10 bases between them. The CDR3 protein is CASSGPFQPQHF. For the CDR3, the DNA is TGTGCCAGCAGCGGTCCGTTCCAGCCCCAGCATTTT.

The CDR3 nucleotides read TGTGCCAGCAGGCACATCGGGGAGCTGTTTTTT. It is translated as CASRHIGELFF. The gene calls are TRBV6-5 and TRBJ2-2; D not certain. The CDR3 runs to 11 residues. V lost 6 bases, J lost 7 bases, and 6 bases lay in between. Germline loops: CDR1 MNHEY, CDR2 SVGAGI.

The J gene is TRBJ2-7, the V gene TRBV27, with a weak D call TRBD1 (6 bases). Looked up from germline, CDR1 is MNHEY and CDR2 is SMNVEV (reference sequence). V was clipped by 5 bases and J by 0 bases, with 17 bases between them. CDR3 size: 16 residues. The CDR3 sequence: CASSTSMGAGSYEQYF. As DNA, the CDR3 is TGTGCCAGCAGTACCTCAATGGGGGCTGGCTCCTACGAGCAGTACTTC.

CDR3 DNA: TGTGCCAGCAGTGACTCGCTAGAATACAATGAGCAGTTCTTC. Protein sequence: CASSDSLEYNEQFF. V gene TRBV6-1 combines with J gene TRBJ2-1; D gene ambiguous. Trimming took 3 bases from V and 4 from J, leaving 10 bases between them. CDR1 is MNHNS, CDR2 SASEGT, per germline. CDR3 length: 14 amino acids.

V usage is TRBV7-2 and J usage is TRBJ2-5; unclear D gene. The germline gives CDR1 SGHTA, CDR2 FQGNSA. The germline V and J ends were trimmed by 6 bases and 5 bases, with 10 bases remaining between them. This CDR3 contains 12 residues. Here the CDR3 DNA reads TGTGCCAGCAGTATGTCGGGTGAGACCCAGTACTTC. This encodes CASSMSGETQYF. The whole variable domain, filled in from reference TRBV7-2 and TRBJ2-5, reads GAGVSQSPSNKVTEKGKDVELRCDPISGHTALYWYRQSLGQGLEFLIYFQGNSAPDKSGLPSDRFSAERTGGSVSTLTIQRTQQEDSAVYLCASSMSGETQYFGPGTRLLVL.

The rearrangement links TRBV19 to TRBJ2-7, with 10 bases matching TRBD1. Looked up from germline, CDR1 is LNHDA and CDR2 is SQIVND (reference sequence). V lost 4 bases, J lost 4 bases, and 13 bases stayed unmatched. The CDR3 loop spans 17 amino acids. This chain's CDR3 is CASSNLASRDRGYEQYF. DNA of the CDR3: TGTGCCAGTAGTAATTTGGCGTCGAGGGACAGGGGATACGAGCAGTACTTC.

CDR3 sequence reads: CASSIGTGGKREKLFF. CDR3 nucleotides: TGTGCCAGCAGTATCGGGACAGGGGGCAAAAGGGAAAAACTGTTTTTT. V gene TRBV2 combines with J gene TRBJ1-4; 12 nucleotides agree with TRBD1. There are 16 residues in the CDR3. The ends lost 5 bases at V and 8 bases at J; junction bases unmatched: 9. Germline V gives CDR1 SNHLY, CDR2 FYNNEI.

The rearrangement links TRBV7-9 to TRBJ2-1, with 10 bases fitting TRBD2. The germline V gene has CDR1 SEHNR and CDR2 FQNEAQ (reference sequence). The CDR3 is 15 amino acids. V trimming: 6 bases; J trimming: 9 bases; junction bases outside the gene matches: 11. The CDR3 here is CASRFGASGSGEQFF. The CDR3 region has the DNA TGTGCCAGCAGGTTTGGGGCTAGCGGGAGTGGTGAGCAGTTCTTC.

V and J are TRBV2 and TRBJ2-1; D unresolved. Germline V gives CDR1 SNHLY, CDR2 FYNNEI. Trimming shortened V by 4 bases and J by 0 bases, and 10 bases separated the two germline ends. This CDR3 is 15 amino acids long. The CDR3 protein is CASSGTSSSYNEQFF. CDR3 nucleotide sequence: TGTGCCAGCAGTGGTACATCAAGCTCCTACAATGAGCAGTTCTTC.

The chain joins TRBV30 to TRBJ2-1, with TRBD2 matching 9 bases. The trim removed 1 base at V and 8 bases at J, leaving 9 bases unmatched. The germline V gene has CDR1 GTSNPN and CDR2 SVGIG (reference sequence). CDR3 length: 15 amino acids. Here the CDR3 reads CAWSEIAGVLDEQFF. In DNA, the CDR3 is TGTGCCTGGAGTGAGATAGCGGGAGTTTTAGATGAGCAGTTCTTC.

This chain connects TRBV5-8 to TRBJ2-7, with 8 bases identical to TRBD1. Looked up from germline, CDR1 is SGHTS and CDR2 is YDEGEE. J was trimmed by 3 bases and V by 4 bases; bases with no gene match: 6. This CDR3 has 14 residues. The CDR3 reads CASSKGQAFYEQYF. The CDR3 DNA reads as TGTGCCAGCAGCAAGGGACAGGCTTTCTACGAGCAGTACTTC.

The genes are TRBV7-6 and TRBJ2-5, with 7 nucleotides matching TRBD2. The CDR3 runs to 14 residues. V lost 7 bases, J lost 4 bases, and 9 bases stayed unmatched. CDR1 and CDR2 (germline): SGHVS, FNYEAQ. CDR3 bases: TGTGCCAGCAAAAGTTCGACGGGAGGAGAGACCCAGTACTTC. Protein product: CASKSSTGGETQYF. The complete variable domain, with remaining parts taken from reference TRBV7-6 and TRBJ2-5, reads GAGVSQSPRYKVTKRGQDVALRCDPISGHVSLYWYRQALGQGPEFLTYFNYEAQQDKSGLPNDRFSAERPEGSISTLTIQRTEQRDSAMYRCASKSSTGGETQYFGPGTRLLVL.

The chain combines TRBV6-5 with TRBJ1-1; possible D gene TRBD1, 6 bases. The CDR3 extends over 12 amino acids. The V end was cut by 6 bases, the J end by 7 bases, with 12 bases between. The germline V gene has CDR1 MNHEY and CDR2 SVGAGI. The CDR3 bases are TGTGCCAGCAGAACACAGGGCTTTGAAGCTTTCTTT. As protein: CASRTQGFEAFF.

The chain combines TRBV19 with TRBJ1-2; 9 nucleotides agree with TRBD1. Germline lookup yields CDR1 LNHDA and CDR2 SQIVND (reference sequence). This CDR3 region has 11 residues. Trimming cost V 9 bases and J 5 bases; bases outside gene matches: 1. The CDR3 loop reads CASGQGYGYTF. The CDR3 DNA reads TGTGCCAGCGGACAGGGGTATGGCTACACCTTC.

In this sample, this clone turned up a few times. This CDR3 is CASSSNPDQPQHF. The CDR3 DNA is TGTGCCAGCAGCTCGAACCCAGATCAGCCCCAGCATTTT. The chain recombines TRBV7-6 with TRBJ1-5; D gene ambiguous. CDR1 and CDR2 (germline): SGHVS, FNYEAQ. Trimming took 4 bases from V and 5 from J, leaving 9 bases between them. The CDR3 is 13 residues long.